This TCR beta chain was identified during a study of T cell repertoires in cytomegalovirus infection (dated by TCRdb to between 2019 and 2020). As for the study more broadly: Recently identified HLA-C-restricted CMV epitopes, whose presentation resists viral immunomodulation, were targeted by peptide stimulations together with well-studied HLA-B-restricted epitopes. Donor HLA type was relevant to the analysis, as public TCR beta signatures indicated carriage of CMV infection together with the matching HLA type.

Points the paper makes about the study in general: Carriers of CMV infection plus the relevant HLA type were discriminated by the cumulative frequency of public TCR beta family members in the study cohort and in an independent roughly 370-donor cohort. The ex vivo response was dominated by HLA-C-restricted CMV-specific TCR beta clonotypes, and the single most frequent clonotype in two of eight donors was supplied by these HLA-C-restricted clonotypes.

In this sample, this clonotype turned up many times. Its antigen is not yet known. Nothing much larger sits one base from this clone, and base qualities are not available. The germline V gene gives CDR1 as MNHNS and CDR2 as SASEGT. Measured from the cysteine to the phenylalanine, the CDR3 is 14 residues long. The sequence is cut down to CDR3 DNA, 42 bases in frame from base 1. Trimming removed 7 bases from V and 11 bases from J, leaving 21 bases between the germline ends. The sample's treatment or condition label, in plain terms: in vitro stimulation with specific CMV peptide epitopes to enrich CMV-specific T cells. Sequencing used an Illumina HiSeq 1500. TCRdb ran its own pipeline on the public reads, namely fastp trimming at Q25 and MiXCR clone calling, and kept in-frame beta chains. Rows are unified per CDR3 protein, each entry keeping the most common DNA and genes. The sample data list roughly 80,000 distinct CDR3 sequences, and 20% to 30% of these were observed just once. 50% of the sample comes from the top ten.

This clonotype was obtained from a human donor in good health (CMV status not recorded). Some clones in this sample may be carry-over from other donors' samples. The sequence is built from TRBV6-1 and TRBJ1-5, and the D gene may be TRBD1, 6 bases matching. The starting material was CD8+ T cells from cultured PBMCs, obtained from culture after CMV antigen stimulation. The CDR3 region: CASTRDTSHRAQHF. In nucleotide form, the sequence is TGTGCCAGCACCAGGGACACCTCACATCGGGCCCAGCATTTT.